This T cell receptor beta chain was documented in a study of technical replicates of blood from a few donors. Germline V gene lookup returns CDR1 SGHNT and CDR2 YYREEE (reference sequence). The CDR3 contains 11 residues. Here immunoSEQ multiplex PCR was the method, and the copy in TCRdb shows in-frame clones only, minus some. This sample has about 62,000 clones, with about nine tenths found just once. About this clone: The junction shows a germline mismatch at one end, possibly a read error.

The sequence came from a human donor in good health. Some clones in this sample may be carry-over from other donors' samples. The chain combines TRBV5-4 with TRBJ2-5, with D hard to call. Sequencing used PBMCs. The chain's CDR3 is CASSSSEAQYF. DNA for the CDR3: TGTGCCAGCAGCTCCTCAGAGGCCCAGTACTTC.